The clone carrying this TCR beta chain was seen ten or more times. Its antigen is still unknown. Single cDNA molecules in the library carried unique molecular identifiers attached during preparation. TCRdb reprocessed the RACE reads with MiXCR, giving one entry per CDR3 protein. The table records 90,000 to 120,000 distinct CDR3 sequences, around 10% of them present only once. V shed 4 bases and J shed 6 bases, with 16 bases lying between them. Germline lookup yields CDR1 MNHEY and CDR2 SVGEGT. CDR3 length: 14 amino acids. This entry belongs to a study of human T cells and chemical hapten exposure. Time point here: patch test 1, 2 weeks after DPC sensitization. The treatment: therapeutic diphenylcyclopropenone sensitization with weekly scalp DPC. Study-level results: Counts of TCRs expanded at PT1 correlated positively with patch test score.

V is TRBV6-2 or TRBV6-3 and J is TRBJ2-7, with D uncertain. The sample in question was whole blood, obtained in connection with sensitization to the hapten diphenylcyclopropenone (DPC). This clonotype originated in a woman in her forties with alopecia areata. Some clones in this sample may be carry-over from other donors' samples. The CDR3 DNA reads TGTGCCAGCAGTTCCCTACCTCCACCGGGCGAGCAGTACTTC. Amino acids: CASSSLPPPGEQYF.